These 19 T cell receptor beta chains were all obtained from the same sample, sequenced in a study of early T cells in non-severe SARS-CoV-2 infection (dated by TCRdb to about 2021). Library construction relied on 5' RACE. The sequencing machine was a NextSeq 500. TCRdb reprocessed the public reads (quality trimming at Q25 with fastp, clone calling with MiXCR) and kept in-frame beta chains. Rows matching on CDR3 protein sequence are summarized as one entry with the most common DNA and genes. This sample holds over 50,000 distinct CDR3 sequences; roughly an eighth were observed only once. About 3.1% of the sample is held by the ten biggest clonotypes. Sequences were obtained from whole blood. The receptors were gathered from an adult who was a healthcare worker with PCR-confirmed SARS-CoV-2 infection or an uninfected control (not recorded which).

The CDR3 is CASSLGQGPNTGELFF. CDR3 bases: TGTGCCAGCAGCTTGGGACAGGGGCCGAACACCGGGGAGCTGTTTTTT. This chain links TRBV7-6 with TRBJ2-2, with 10 bases identical to TRBD1. The V and J ends lost 3 bases and 0 bases, in that order; junction bases with no gene match: 1. The CDR3 loop spans 16 amino acids. Germline CDR1 and CDR2: SGHVS and FNYEAQ.

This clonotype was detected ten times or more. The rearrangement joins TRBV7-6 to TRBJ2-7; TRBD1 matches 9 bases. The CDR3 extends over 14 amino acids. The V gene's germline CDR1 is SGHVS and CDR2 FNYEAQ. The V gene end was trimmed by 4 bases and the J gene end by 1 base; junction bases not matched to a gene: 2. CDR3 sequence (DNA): TGTGCCAGCAGCTCGGGACAGGGATCCTACGAGCAGTACTTC. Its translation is CASSSGQGSYEQYF.

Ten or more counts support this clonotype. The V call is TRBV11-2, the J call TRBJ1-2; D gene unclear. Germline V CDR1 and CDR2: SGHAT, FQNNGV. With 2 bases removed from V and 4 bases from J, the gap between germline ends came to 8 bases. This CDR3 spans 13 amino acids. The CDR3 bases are TGTGCCAGCAGCTTAAACAGCGGCTATGGCTACACCTTC. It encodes CASSLNSGYGYTF.

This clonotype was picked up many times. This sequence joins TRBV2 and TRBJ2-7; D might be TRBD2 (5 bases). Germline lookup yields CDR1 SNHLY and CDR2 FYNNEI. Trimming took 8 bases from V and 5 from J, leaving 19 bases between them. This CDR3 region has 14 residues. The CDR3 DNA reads TGTGCCAGCGATTACCCTACCGAGGGAGACGAGCAGTACTTC. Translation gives CASDYPTEGDEQYF.

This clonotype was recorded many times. The CDR3 DNA reads as TGTGCCGCGGGGACCATGAACACTGAAGCTTTCTTT. Its protein product is CAAGTMNTEAFF. The chain joins TRBV11-2 to TRBJ1-1; TRBD1 is a possible D gene (5 bases). This CDR3 region has 12 residues. Germline loops: CDR1 SGHAT, CDR2 FQNNGV. V gave up 11 bases and J gave up 0 bases, with 10 bases separating them. The full variable domain, completed using reference TRBV11-2 and TRBJ1-1, is EAGVAQSPRYKIIEKRQSVAFWCNPISGHATLYWYQQILGQGPKLLIQFQNNGVVDDSQLPKDRFSAERLKGVDSTLKIQPAKLEDSAVYLCAAGTMNTEAFFGQGTRLTVV.

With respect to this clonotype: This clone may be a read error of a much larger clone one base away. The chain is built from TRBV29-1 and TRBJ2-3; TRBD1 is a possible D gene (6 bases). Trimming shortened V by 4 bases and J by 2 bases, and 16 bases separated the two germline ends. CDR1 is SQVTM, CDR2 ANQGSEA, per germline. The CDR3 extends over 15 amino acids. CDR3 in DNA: TGCAGCGTTGGAGATCGTGGGGGCTACACAGATACGCAGTATTTT. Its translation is CSVGDRGGYTDTQYF.

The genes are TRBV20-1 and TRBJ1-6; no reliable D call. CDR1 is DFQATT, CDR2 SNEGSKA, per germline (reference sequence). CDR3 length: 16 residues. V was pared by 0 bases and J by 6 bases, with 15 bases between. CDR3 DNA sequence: TGCAGTGCTAGAGATCCGGGGAAGAGAAGTAATTCACCCCTCCACTTT. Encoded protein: CSARDPGKRSNSPLHF.

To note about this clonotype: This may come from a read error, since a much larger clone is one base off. The CDR3 DNA sequence: TGTGCCAGCAACCCCCAGGGAGCGGGGGGGTTGTACAATGAGCAGTTCTTC. It translates to CASNPQGAGGLYNEQFF. This chain links TRBV5-4 with TRBJ2-1; 10 bases agree with TRBD2. With 6 bases clipped from V and 4 bases from J, the junction kept 13 bases outside the gene matches. The CDR3 sequence is 17 residues long. Germline CDR1 and CDR2: SGHNT and YYREEE (reference sequence).

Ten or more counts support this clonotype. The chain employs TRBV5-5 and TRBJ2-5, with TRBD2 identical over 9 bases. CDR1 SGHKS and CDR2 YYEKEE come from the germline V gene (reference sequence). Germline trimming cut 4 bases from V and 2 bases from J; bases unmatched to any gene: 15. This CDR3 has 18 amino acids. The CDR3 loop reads CASSPSYRLAGTQETQYF. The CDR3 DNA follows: TGTGCCAGCAGCCCATCCTATCGGCTAGCGGGAACTCAAGAGACCCAGTACTTC.

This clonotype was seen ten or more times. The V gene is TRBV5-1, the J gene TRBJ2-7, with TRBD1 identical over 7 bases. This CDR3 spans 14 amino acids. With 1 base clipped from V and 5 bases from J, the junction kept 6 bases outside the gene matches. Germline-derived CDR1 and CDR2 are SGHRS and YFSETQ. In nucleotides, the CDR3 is TGCGCCAGCAGCTTGTTAACAGGGGTCGACGAGCAGTACTTC. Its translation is CASSLLTGVDEQYF.

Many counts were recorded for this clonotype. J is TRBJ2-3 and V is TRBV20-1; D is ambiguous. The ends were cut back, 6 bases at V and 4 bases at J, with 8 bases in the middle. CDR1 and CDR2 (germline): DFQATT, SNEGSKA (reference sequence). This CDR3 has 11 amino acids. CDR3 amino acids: CSAEAADTQYF. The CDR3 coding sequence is TGCAGTGCGGAAGCCGCAGATACGCAGTATTTT.

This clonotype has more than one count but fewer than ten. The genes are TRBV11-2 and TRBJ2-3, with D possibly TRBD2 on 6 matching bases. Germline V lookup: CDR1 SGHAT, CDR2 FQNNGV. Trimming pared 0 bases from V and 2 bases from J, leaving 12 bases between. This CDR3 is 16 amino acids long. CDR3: CASSLEGTLPTDTQYF. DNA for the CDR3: TGTGCCAGCAGCTTAGAAGGGACTCTCCCCACAGATACGCAGTATTTT.

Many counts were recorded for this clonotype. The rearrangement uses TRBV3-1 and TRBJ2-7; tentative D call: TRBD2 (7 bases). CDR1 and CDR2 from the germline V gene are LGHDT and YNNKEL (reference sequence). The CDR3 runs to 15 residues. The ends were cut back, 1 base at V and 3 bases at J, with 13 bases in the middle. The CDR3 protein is CASSQAGGPIYEQYF. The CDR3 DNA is TGTGCCAGCAGCCAAGCCGGGGGGCCCATCTACGAGCAGTACTTC.

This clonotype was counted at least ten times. CDR3 region: CASSLGMSGTKNIQYF. CDR3 nucleotide sequence: TGTGCCAGCAGCTTGGGTATGTCGGGGACCAAAAACATTCAGTACTTC. The rearrangement uses TRBV5-5 and TRBJ2-4; tentative D call: TRBD2 (5 bases). Trimming took 0 bases from V and 2 from J, leaving 12 bases between them. CDR3 size: 16 residues. The germline V gene encodes CDR1 SGHKS and CDR2 YYEKEE (reference sequence).

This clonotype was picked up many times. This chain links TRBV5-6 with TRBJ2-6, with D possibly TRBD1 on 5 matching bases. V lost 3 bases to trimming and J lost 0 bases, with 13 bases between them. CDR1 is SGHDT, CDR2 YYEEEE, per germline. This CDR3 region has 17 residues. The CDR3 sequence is CASSWAGISSGANVLTF. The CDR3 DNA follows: TGTGCCAGCAGCTGGGCAGGGATAAGCTCTGGGGCCAACGTCCTGACTTTC. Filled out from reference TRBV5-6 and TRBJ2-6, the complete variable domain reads DAGVTQSPTHLIKTRGQQVTLRCSPKSGHDTVSWYQQALGQGPQFIFQYYEEEERQRGNFPDRFSGHQFPNYSSELNVNALLLGDSALYLCASSWAGISSGANVLTFGAGSRLTVL.

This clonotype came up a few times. The DNA for the CDR3 is TGTGCCAGCGAACGACATAGCAATCAGCCCCAGCATTTT. It codes for CASERHSNQPQHF. The J gene is TRBJ1-5, the V gene TRBV2, with D unresolved. Trimming shortened V by 8 bases and J by 0 bases, and 8 bases separated the two germline ends. Looked up from germline, CDR1 is SNHLY and CDR2 is FYNNEI. This CDR3 region has 13 residues. Full variable domain (missing parts from reference TRBV2 and TRBJ1-5): EPEVTQTPSHQVTQMGQEVILRCVPISNHLYFYWYRQILGQKVEFLVSFYNNEISEKSEIFDDQFSVERPDGSNFTLKIRSTKLEDSAMYFCASERHSNQPQHFGDGTRLSIL.

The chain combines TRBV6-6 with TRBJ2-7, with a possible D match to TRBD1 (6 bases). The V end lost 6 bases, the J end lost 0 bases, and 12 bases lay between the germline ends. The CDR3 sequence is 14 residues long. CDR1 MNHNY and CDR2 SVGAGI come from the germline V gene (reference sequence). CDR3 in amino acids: CASRRTADSYEQYF. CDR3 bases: TGTGCCAGCAGACGGACAGCGGACTCCTACGAGCAGTACTTC.

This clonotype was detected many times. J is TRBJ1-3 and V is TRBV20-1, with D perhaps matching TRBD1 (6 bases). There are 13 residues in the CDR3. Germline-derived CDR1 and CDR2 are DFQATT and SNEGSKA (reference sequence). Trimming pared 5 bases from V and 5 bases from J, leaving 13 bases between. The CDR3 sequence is CSAGGGGRNTIYF. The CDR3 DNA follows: TGCAGTGCTGGAGGAGGGGGGCGAAACACCATATATTTT.

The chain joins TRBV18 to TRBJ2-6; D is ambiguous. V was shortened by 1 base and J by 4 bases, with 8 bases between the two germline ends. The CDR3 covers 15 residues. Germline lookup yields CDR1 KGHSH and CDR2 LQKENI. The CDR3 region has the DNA TGTGCCAGCTCACCACTAGGGCCCGGGGCCAACGTCCTGACTTTC. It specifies CASSPLGPGANVLTF.